This record looks at one TCR beta chain sequence and its context. Germline V gene sequence: CDR1 SEHNR, CDR2 FQNEAQ (reference sequence). The V and J ends lost 5 bases and 2 bases respectively, with 19 bases between them. The CDR3 has 17 amino acids. The data were obtained in a study of control samples from healthy donors and cancer patients. Profiling relied on immunoSEQ multiplex PCR, and the TCRdb table lists in-frame clones only, not all of them. The data contain around 97,000 clones, roughly 91% of them singletons. The specimen sequenced was PBMCs. The source is a man in his sixties with lung cancer. The chain combines TRBV7-9 with TRBJ2-4, with D perhaps TRBD2 (6 bases). This CDR3 reads CASSPSGLSLPKNIQYF. CDR3 DNA: TGTGCCAGCAGCCCGTCGGGACTTTCCTTGCCCAAAAACATTCAGTACTTC.